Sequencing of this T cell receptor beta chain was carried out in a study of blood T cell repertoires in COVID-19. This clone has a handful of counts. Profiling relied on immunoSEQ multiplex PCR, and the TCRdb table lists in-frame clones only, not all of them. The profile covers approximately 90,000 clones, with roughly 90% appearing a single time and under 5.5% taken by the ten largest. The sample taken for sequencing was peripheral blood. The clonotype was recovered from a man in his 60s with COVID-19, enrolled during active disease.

DNA for the CDR3: TGTGCCAGCTCCCCGGGGAGTTCCCCCCTTTCCGTCTACGAGCAGTACTTC. Translation gives CASSPGSSPLSVYEQYF. This rearrangement joins TRBV18 to TRBJ2-7, with TRBD2 as a possible D gene (5 bases). The CDR3 covers 17 residues. Trimming pared 6 bases from V and 3 bases from J, leaving 24 bases between. The germline CDR1 and CDR2 sequences are KGHSH and LQKENI.